This entry is about one TCR beta chain. Profiled with immunoSEQ multiplex PCR; TCRdb holds only in-frame clones, not every one. The table lists fewer than 130,000 clones, approximately 91% of them singletons, with approximately 3.5% in the top ten. The data belong to a study of T cell changes during pregnancy in multiple sclerosis. This CDR3 has 12 amino acids. V was shortened by 3 bases and J by 8 bases, with 9 bases between the two germline ends. The V gene's germline CDR1 is SGDLS and CDR2 YYNGEE. The TCR originated in a female donor with multiple sclerosis, enrolled in a pregnancy study. This chain connects TRBV9 to TRBJ2-1, with a tentative D call TRBD2 (6 bases). The sample consisted of peripheral blood, taken after pregnancy. DNA of the CDR3: TGTGCCAGCAGCGCGCGGGGCCATGAGCAGTTCTTC. It yields the protein CASSARGHEQFF.